This entry lists 20 T cell receptor beta chains sequenced from one sample in a study of identical twins. One entry per CDR3 protein results from TCRdb running MiXCR on the 5' RACE reads. The profile covers approximately 500,000 distinct CDR3 sequences, with about 16% appearing a single time and less than 0.5% taken by the ten largest. The same data also went into a second study, on yellow fever vaccine responses in identical twins.

Sequenced sample: CD4+ T cells sorted from blood. All receptors derive from a woman between 18 and 29 years old in good health.

The chain employs TRBV12-3 or TRBV12-4 and TRBJ2-5; D is perhaps TRBD2 (6 bases). Deletions cut 3 bases from V and 5 bases from J, with 19 bases between. The CDR3 runs 16 residues. The CDR3 region is CASSLYRGSKAETQYF. The CDR3 DNA sequence: TGTGCCAGCAGTTTGTACCGGGGGTCAAAGGCGGAGACCCAGTACTTC.

The sample holds a few counts of this clonotype. The chain recombines TRBV28 with TRBJ1-1, with D perhaps matching TRBD1 (5 bases). Trimming took 8 bases from V and 0 from J, leaving 13 bases between them. CDR1 MDHEN and CDR2 SYDVKM come from the germline V gene. This CDR3 spans 14 amino acids. CDR3 nucleotide sequence: TGTGCCAGCCTCTCGACAGCCATGAACACTGAAGCTTTCTTT. This translates into CASLSTAMNTEAFF.

The gene calls are TRBV10-1 and TRBJ1-1; TRBD1 aligns across 7 bases. There are 14 residues in the CDR3. CDR1 and CDR2 from the germline V gene are WNHNN and SYGVQD (reference sequence). V dropped 9 bases and J dropped 3; count of bases not matched to a gene: 10. CDR3 sequence reads: CARKGARVDTEAFF. The DNA of the CDR3 is TGCGCCAGAAAGGGGGCCAGGGTAGACACTGAAGCTTTCTTT.

This clonotype was counted a few times. The gene calls are TRBV20-1 and TRBJ2-5, with D unclear. CDR1 DFQATT and CDR2 SNEGSKA come from the germline V gene (reference sequence). V dropped 3 bases and J dropped 2 bases, with 10 bases sitting between them. The CDR3 is 13 amino acids. For the CDR3, the DNA is TGCAGTGCTAGTGTCTCCAGACAAGAGACCCAGTACTTC. Protein: CSASVSRQETQYF.

The J gene is TRBJ2-3, the V gene TRBV3-1; 8 nucleotides align to TRBD1. The CDR3 sequence is 15 residues long. Trimming cost V 4 bases and J 6 bases; bases outside gene matches: 9. Per the germline V gene, CDR1 is LGHDT and CDR2 is YNNKEL (reference sequence). The CDR3 sequence: CASSPTGVVRDTQYF. The CDR3, as DNA: TGTGCCAGCAGCCCGACAGGGGTCGTTCGGGATACGCAGTATTTT.

Note on this clonotype: Germline is not matched at one junction end, which may reflect a read error. The genes are TRBV18 and TRBJ2-3; possibly TRBD2 for D (5 bases). Per germline, CDR1 KGHSH and CDR2 LQKENI. The CDR3 has 14 residues. The CDR3 region has the DNA TGTGCCAGCTCCCCACTAGGATCCGCAGATACGCAGTATTTT. This gives the protein CASSPLGSADTQYF.

The chain is built from TRBV7-3 and TRBJ2-7; 11 bases agree with TRBD1. This CDR3 is built from 15 residues. Germline lookup yields CDR1 SGHTA and CDR2 FQGTGA. The trim removed 5 bases at V and 2 bases at J, leaving 5 bases unmatched. DNA of the CDR3: TGTGCCAGCAGCCCGGGACAGGGGGATACCTACGAGCAGTACTTC. Its protein is CASSPGQGDTYEQYF.

In its sample, this clonotype was seen a few times. The genes are TRBV12-3 or TRBV12-4 and TRBJ1-6; no clear D. The CDR3 totals 13 residues. V lost 4 bases to trimming and J lost 10 bases, with 11 bases between them. The CDR3 spells CASSSHRLSPLHF. The CDR3 nucleotides read TGTGCCAGCAGTTCCCACCGATTATCACCCCTCCACTTT.

This clonotype has a handful of counts. In DNA, the CDR3 is TGCGCCAGCAGCTTGGGGCACCGCGCAGATACGCAGTATTTT. It translates to CASSLGHRADTQYF. The chain links TRBV5-1 to TRBJ2-3; D call uncertain. The length of the CDR3 is 14 residues. The germline V gene encodes CDR1 SGHRS and CDR2 YFSETQ. V was trimmed by 0 bases and J by 4 bases, leaving 9 bases between them. The variable domain in full, with the rest retrieved from reference TRBV5-1 and TRBJ2-3, is KAGVTQTPRYLIKTRGQQVTLSCSPISGHRSVSWYQQTPGQGLQFLFEYFSETQRNKGNFPGRFSGRQFSNSRSEMNVSTLELGDSALYLCASSLGHRADTQYFGPGTRLTVL.

This clonotype was picked up many times. The V gene is TRBV5-1, the J gene TRBJ2-7; the D is unclear. The V gene's germline CDR1 is SGHRS and CDR2 YFSETQ. V was clipped by 0 bases and J by 4 bases, with 5 bases between them. The CDR3 spans 12 residues. The CDR3 DNA reads as TGCGCCAGCAGCTTGGACGGATACGAGCAGTACGTC. This encodes CASSLDGYEQYV.

The CDR3 DNA sequence: TGTGCCAGCAGTTCCCGGCTGCTAGCGGGCGGGGAGCTGTTTTTT. Protein: CASSSRLLAGGELFF. The J gene is TRBJ2-2, the V gene TRBV6-5; 8 bases align to TRBD2. After removal of 4 bases from V and 7 bases from J, the junction contained 8 bases not matched to a gene. This CDR3 region has 15 residues. Germline assignment: CDR1 MNHEY and CDR2 SVGAGI.

This clonotype was seen more than once but under ten times. The chain links TRBV27 to TRBJ1-2; D is perhaps TRBD1 (5 bases). Germline CDR1 reads MNHEY; CDR2 reads SMNVEV (reference sequence). Trimming shortened V by 2 bases and J by 8 bases, and 15 bases separated the two germline ends. There are 14 residues in the CDR3. Here the CDR3 reads CASSLRDPAVGYTF. CDR3 nucleotide sequence: TGTGCCAGCAGTTTACGGGACCCCGCGGTAGGCTACACCTTC.

There are a few counts of this clonotype. The chain links TRBV4-2 to TRBJ2-3, with D possibly being TRBD1 (6 bases). The germline V and J ends were trimmed by 4 bases and 2 bases, with 19 bases remaining between them. The CDR3 is made up of 17 amino acids. From germline, CDR1 is LGHNA and CDR2 YNFKEQ. Here the CDR3 DNA reads TGTGCCAGCAGCCCCTTCAGGGGCGCCGAAGTCACAGATACGCAGTATTTT. It codes for CASSPFRGAEVTDTQYF.

This sequence joins TRBV28 and TRBJ2-2; weak D call: TRBD1 (6 bases). The germline V gene has CDR1 MDHEN and CDR2 SYDVKM. The CDR3 covers 15 residues. V was pared by 2 bases and J by 6 bases, with 13 bases between. The CDR3, as DNA: TGTGCCAGCAGTTTAACAGGGTTACGTTCCGGGGAGCTGTTTTTT. The encoded protein is CASSLTGLRSGELFF.

The J gene is TRBJ2-1, the V gene TRBV5-8; 7 positions agree with TRBD2. J gave up 8 bases and V 2 bases, and 16 bases lay outside the gene matches. The germline CDR1 and CDR2 sequences are SGHTS and YDEGEE. The CDR3 extends over 17 amino acids. The CDR3 loop reads CASSFFHGDYKIDEQFF. The CDR3 nucleotides read TGTGCCAGCAGCTTTTTCCACGGGGACTACAAGATAGATGAGCAGTTCTTC.

This chain uses TRBV3-1 with TRBJ2-3, with TRBD2 matching over 7 bases. This CDR3 is built from 16 residues. V lost 4 bases to trimming and J lost 0 bases; unmatched junction nucleotides: 7. Germline V gene sequence: CDR1 LGHDT, CDR2 YNNKEL (reference sequence). This CDR3 reads CASSPRSGISTDTQYF. CDR3 bases: TGTGCCAGCAGCCCAAGGAGCGGGATCAGCACAGATACGCAGTATTTT.

This clonotype was counted between two and nine times. This chain connects TRBV3-1 to TRBJ2-6, with D possibly called TRBD1 or TRBD2 (6 bases each). CDR1 and CDR2 from the germline V gene are LGHDT and YNNKEL (reference sequence). This CDR3 region has 17 residues. The V gene lost 3 bases and the J gene lost 3 bases, with 15 bases spanning the gap. The CDR3 DNA reads TGTGCCAGCAGCCAGGCGGGGTACAGGGTTGGGGCCAACGTCCTGACTTTC. The encoded protein is CASSQAGYRVGANVLTF. Using reference TRBV3-1 and TRBJ2-6 for the parts outside the CDR3, the full variable domain is DTAVSQTPKYLVTQMGNDKSIKCEQNLGHDTMYWYKQDSKKFLKIMFSYNNKELIINETVPNRFSPKSPDKAHLNLHINSLELGDSAVYFCASSQAGYRVGANVLTFGAGSRLTVL.

This clonotype showed up just a few times. The chain joins TRBV28 to TRBJ2-5, with 9 bases that match TRBD1. The CDR3 length is 16 residues. V was pared by 4 bases and J by 5 bases, with 11 bases of the junction left unmatched. Germline V gene sequence: CDR1 MDHEN, CDR2 SYDVKM. The chain's CDR3 is CASSSAGQGRWETQYF. For the CDR3, the DNA is TGTGCCAGCAGTTCAGCGGGACAGGGCCGTTGGGAGACCCAGTACTTC.

The table lists this clonotype with a few counts. The rearrangement uses TRBV20-1 and TRBJ2-1, with 8 bases lining up with TRBD2. This CDR3 is built from 15 residues. The junction had 6 bases not matched to a gene; V was cut back by 3 bases and J by 2 bases. Per germline, CDR1 DFQATT and CDR2 SNEGSKA (reference sequence). CDR3 amino acids: CSASRGLEPYNEQFF. Written as DNA, the CDR3 is TGCAGTGCTAGCCGGGGACTAGAGCCCTACAATGAGCAGTTCTTC.

The gene calls are TRBV27 and TRBJ2-5; maybe TRBD2 (6 bases). The CDR3 has 15 residues. Germline V lookup: CDR1 MNHEY, CDR2 SMNVEV (reference sequence). The germline V and J ends were trimmed by 3 bases and 1 base, with 12 bases remaining between them. CDR3 in amino acids: CASSLRGGIQETQYF. The DNA for the CDR3 is TGTGCCAGCAGTTTGCGGGGTGGGATCCAAGAGACCCAGTACTTC.